Reported below is one T cell receptor (beta chain). The V gene's germline CDR1 is MNHNS and CDR2 SASEGT. The CDR3 is 15 amino acids. V lost 6 bases and J 4 bases, leaving 18 bases between the germline ends. The data belong to a study of technical replicates of blood from a handful of donors. The table came from immunoSEQ multiplex PCR; TCRdb's copy has only in-frame clones and leaves some out. The sample has fewer than 90,000 clones, just under 95% seen once. The TCR sequence derives from a human donor in good health. Material: T cells isolated from PBMCs. This chain uses TRBV6-1 with TRBJ1-2; D uncertain. DNA for the CDR3: TGTGCCAGCAGGGCGACATTTACAGAAACCTATGGCTACACCTTC. Translating it yields CASRATFTETYGYTF.